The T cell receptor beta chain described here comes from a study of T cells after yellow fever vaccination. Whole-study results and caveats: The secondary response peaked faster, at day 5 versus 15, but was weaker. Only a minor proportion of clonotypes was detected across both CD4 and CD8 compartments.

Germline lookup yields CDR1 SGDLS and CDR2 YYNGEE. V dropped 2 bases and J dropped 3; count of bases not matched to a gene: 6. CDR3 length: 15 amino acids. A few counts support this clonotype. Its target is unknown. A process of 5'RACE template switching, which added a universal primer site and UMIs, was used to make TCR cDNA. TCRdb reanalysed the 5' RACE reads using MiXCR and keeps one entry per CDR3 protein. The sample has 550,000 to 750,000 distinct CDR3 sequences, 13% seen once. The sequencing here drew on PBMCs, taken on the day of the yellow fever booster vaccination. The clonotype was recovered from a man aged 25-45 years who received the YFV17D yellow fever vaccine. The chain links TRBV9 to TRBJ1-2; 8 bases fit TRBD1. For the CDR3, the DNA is TGTGCCAGCAGCGTTTGGACAGGGATCGACTATGGCTACACCTTC. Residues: CASSVWTGIDYGYTF.